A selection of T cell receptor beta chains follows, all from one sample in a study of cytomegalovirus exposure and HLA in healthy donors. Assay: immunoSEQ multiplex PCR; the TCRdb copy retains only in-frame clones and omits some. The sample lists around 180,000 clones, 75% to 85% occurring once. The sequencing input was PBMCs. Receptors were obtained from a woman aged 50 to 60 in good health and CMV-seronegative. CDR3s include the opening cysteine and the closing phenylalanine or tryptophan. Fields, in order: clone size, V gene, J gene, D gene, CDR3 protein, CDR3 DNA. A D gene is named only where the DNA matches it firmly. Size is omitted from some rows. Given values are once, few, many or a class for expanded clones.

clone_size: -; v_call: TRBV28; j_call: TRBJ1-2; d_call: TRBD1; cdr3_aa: CASSLSGGGGGVFYGYTF; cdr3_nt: TGTGCCAGCAGTTTATCAGGAGGAGGGGGCGGCGTCTTCTATGGCTACACCTTC
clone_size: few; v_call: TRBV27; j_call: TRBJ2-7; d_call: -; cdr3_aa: CASNRRGRGEQYF; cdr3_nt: TGTGCCAGCAATAGGAGGGGAAGGGGCGAGCAGTACTTC
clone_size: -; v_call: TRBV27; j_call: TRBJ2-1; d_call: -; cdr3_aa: CASSFGKDEQFF; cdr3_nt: TGTGCCAGCAGTTTCGGGAAGGATGAGCAGTTCTTC
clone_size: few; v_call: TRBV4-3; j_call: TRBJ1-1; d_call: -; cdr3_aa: CASSQWRGPTEAFF; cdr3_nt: TGCGCCAGCAGCCAGTGGCGGGGCCCCACTGAAGCTTTCTTT
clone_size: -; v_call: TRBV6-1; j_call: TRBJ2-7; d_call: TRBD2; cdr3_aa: CASSEAGGGRASYEQYF; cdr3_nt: TGTGCCAGCAGTGAAGCGGGGGGCGGGAGGGCGTCCTACGAGCAGTACTTC
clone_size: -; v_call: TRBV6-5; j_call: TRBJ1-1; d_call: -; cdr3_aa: CASRVRALNTEAFF; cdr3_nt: TGTGCCAGCAGGGTCAGGGCTCTGAACACTGAAGCTTTCTTT
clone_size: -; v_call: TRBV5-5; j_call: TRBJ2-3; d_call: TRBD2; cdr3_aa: CASSSPRGGVRPTDTQYF; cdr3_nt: TGTGCCAGCAGCTCCCCACGGGGGGGAGTACGACCCACAGATACGCAGTATTTT
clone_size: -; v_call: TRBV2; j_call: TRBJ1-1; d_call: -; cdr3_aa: CASRPGPTEAFF; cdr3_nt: TGTGCCAGCAGGCCCGGTCCCACTGAAGCTTTCTTT
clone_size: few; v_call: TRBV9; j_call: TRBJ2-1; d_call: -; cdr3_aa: CASSVGTNEQFF; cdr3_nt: TGTGCCAGCAGCGTAGGGACAAATGAGCAGTTCTTC
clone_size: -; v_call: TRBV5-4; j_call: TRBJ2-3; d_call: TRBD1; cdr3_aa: CASSEDRVRNTDTQYF; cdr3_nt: TGTGCCAGCAGCGAGGACAGGGTGCGGAACACAGATACGCAGTATTTT
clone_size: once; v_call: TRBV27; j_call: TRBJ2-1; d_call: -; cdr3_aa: CASSSSPTARALDNEQFF; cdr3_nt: TGTGCCAGCAGTTCCTCTCCGACAGCTAGAGCCCTAGACAATGAGCAGTTCTTC
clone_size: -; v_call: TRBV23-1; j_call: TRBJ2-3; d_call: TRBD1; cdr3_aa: CASSRLDRDNTDTQYF; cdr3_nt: TGCGCCAGCAGTCGCCTCGACAGGGATAACACAGATACGCAGTATTTT
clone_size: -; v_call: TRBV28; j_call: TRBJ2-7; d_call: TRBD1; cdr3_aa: CASSSKPSVQGAPYEQYF; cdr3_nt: TGTGCCAGCAGTTCGAAACCCTCGGTACAGGGGGCTCCTTACGAGCAGTACTTC
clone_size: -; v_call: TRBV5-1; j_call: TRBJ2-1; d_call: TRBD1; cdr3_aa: CASSRGQGGIYNEQFF; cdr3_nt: TGCGCCAGCAGCCGGGGACAGGGGGGGATATACAATGAGCAGTTCTTC
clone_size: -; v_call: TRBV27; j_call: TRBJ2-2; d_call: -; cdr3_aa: CASSHRAGELFF; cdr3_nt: TGTGCCAGCAGCCACAGGGCCGGGGAGCTGTTTTTT
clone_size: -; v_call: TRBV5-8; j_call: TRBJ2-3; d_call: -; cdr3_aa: CASSRYRGGTDTQYF; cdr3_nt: TGTGCCAGCAGCAGATACAGGGGGGGTACAGATACGCAGTATTTT
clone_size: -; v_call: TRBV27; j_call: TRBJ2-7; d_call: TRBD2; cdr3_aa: CASSPSGSNYEQYF; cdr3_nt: TGTGCCAGCAGTCCTAGCGGGAGTAACTACGAGCAGTACTTC
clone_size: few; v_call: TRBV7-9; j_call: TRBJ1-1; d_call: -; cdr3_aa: CASSLGGGNTEAFF; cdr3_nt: TGTGCCAGCAGCTTAGGGGGAGGGAACACTGAAGCTTTCTTT
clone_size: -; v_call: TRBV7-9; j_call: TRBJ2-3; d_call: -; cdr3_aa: CSSSLGAGSGTDTQYF; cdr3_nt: TGTTCCAGCAGCTTAGGAGCAGGGTCAGGGACAGATACGCAGTATTTT
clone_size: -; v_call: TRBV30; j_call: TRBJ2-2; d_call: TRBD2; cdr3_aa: CAWSFGLAGTGELFF; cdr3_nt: TGTGCCTGGAGTTTTGGACTAGCGGGAACCGGGGAGCTGTTTTTT
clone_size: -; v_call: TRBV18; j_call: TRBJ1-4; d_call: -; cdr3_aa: CASSPKQGTTNEKLFF; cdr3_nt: TGTGCCAGCTCACCAAAGCAGGGGACAACTAATGAAAAACTGTTTTTT
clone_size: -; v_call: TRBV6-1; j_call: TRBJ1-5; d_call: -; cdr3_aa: CASSEGGGQPQHF; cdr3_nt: TGTGCCAGCAGTGAAGGGGGGGGTCAGCCCCAGCATTTT
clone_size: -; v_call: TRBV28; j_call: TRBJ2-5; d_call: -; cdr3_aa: CASSPIRLSEYQETQYF; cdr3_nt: TGTGCCAGCAGTCCAATTCGATTATCGGAGTACCAAGAGACCCAGTACTTC
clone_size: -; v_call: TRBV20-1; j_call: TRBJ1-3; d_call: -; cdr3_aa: CSAPSGNTIYF; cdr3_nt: TGCAGTGCTCCTTCTGGAAACACCATATATTTT
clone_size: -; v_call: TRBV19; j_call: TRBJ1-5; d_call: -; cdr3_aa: CASSSIAGGNQPQHF; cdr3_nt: TGTGCCAGTAGTTCGATTGCCGGGGGCAATCAGCCCCAGCATTTT
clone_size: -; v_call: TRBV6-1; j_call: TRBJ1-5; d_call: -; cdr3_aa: CASSEAMRRYSNQPQHF; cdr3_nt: TGTGCCAGCAGTGAAGCGATGAGGCGGTATAGCAATCAGCCCCAGCATTTT
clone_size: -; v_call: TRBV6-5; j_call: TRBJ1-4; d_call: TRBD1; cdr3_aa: CASSGDRGNQKLFF; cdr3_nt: TGTGCCAGCAGTGGGGACAGGGGCAATCAAAAACTGTTTTTT
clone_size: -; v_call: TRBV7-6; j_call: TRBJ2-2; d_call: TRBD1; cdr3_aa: CASSFGQGNTGELFF; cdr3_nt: TGTGCCAGCAGCTTTGGACAGGGGAACACCGGGGAGCTGTTTTTT
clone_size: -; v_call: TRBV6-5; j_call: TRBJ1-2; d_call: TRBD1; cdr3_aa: CATRGGDTNYGYTF; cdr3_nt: TGTGCCACCAGGGGGGGGGATACTAACTATGGCTACACCTTC
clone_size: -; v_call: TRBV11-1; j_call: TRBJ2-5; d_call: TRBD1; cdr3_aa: CASSLSSGQELLEETQYF; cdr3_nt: TGTGCCAGCAGCTTAAGTTCGGGACAGGAGTTATTAGAAGAGACCCAGTACTTC
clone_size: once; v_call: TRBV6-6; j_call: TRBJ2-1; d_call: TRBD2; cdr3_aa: CASSYSLLAGSHEQFF; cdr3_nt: TGTGCCAGCAGTTACTCCCTGCTAGCGGGGTCCCATGAGCAGTTCTTC
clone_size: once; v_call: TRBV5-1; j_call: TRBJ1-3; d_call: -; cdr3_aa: CASSRLQVGGRNSGNTIYF; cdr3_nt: TGCGCCAGCAGCCGGCTCCAGGTCGGAGGGAGAAACTCTGGAAACACCATATATTTT
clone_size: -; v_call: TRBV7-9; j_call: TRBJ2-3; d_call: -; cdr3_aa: CASSSKDTQYF; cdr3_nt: TGTGCCAGCAGCTCAAAAGATACGCAGTATTTT
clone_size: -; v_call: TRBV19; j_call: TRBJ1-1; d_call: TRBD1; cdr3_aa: CASRTGDVENTEAFF; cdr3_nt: TGTGCCAGCCGGACAGGGGATGTAGAGAACACTGAAGCTTTCTTT
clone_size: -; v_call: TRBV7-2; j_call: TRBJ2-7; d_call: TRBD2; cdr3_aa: CASSRRRLAGTSYEQYF; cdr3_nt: TGTGCCAGCAGCCGTAGAAGACTAGCGGGGACCTCCTACGAGCAGTACTTC
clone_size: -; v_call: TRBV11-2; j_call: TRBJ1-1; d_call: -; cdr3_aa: CASSPSAGYGTEAFF; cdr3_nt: TGTGCCAGCAGCCCATCCGCCGGGTACGGCACTGAAGCTTTCTTT